This T cell receptor (beta chain) originates from a study of T cell responses to AZD1222 COVID-19 vaccine. Sequencing used immunoSEQ multiplex PCR; TCRdb keeps in-frame clones, though not all of them. The repertoire consists of under 95,000 clones, with around 90% occurring once and the leading ten covering 2% to 3%. Study-wide results and caveats: The peak T cell response came first, and repertoires were sampled only after it. Donors were chiefly white British, with a greater number of females, and clonal diversity was perhaps underestimated. Distributed over spike, vaccine-associated CD4 TCRs predominated at 160-218 and 743-854. Within unmutated variant regions lay the reported targets of nearly half of spike-specific TCRs.

With regard to this clone: As yet, its antigen is unknown.

Trimming stripped 6 bases from V and 8 bases from J, with 29 bases between. The CDR3 runs to 17 residues. Germline V lookup: CDR1 SGHNT, CDR2 YYREEE (reference sequence). This chain connects TRBV5-4 to TRBJ1-2; no reliable D call. The clonotype originates from an adult in good health. The source was peripheral blood, collected on day 0 of AZD1222 vaccination. The CDR3 DNA follows: TGTGCCAGCACATCCAACCCGCCACAGCGTAACAATATCGGCTACACCTTC. It translates to CASTSNPPQRNNIGYTF.